Given below is one T cell receptor (beta chain) in context. Its specificity is not known. The data derive from a study of T cell responses to AZD1222 COVID-19 vaccine. Regarding the study as a whole: Spike-specific TCR depth and breadth grew after two AZD1222 doses. Dominant CD4 TCR responses targeted spike regions 160-218 and 743-854.

Libraries were prepared by immunoSEQ multiplex PCR; TCRdb keeps only in-frame clonotypes and omits some of them. The sample shows about 86,000 clones, approximately 89% of them seen only once. V lost 2 bases to trimming and J lost 1 base, with 15 bases between them. In germline, CDR1 is MNHEY, CDR2 SVGAGI. The CDR3 length is 16 residues. The TCR comes from an adult who received the AZD1222 COVID-19 vaccine. This specimen was peripheral blood, taken 28 days after the second AZD1222 dose. The chain has TRBV6-5 and TRBJ2-7; D remains unclear. The CDR3, as DNA: TGTGCCAGCAGTTACGGCCCCGAAGCCGGGTCCTACGAGCAGTACTTC. Protein sequence: CASSYGPEAGSYEQYF.